Shown below are 17 T cell receptor beta chains from a single sample sequenced in a study of T cell responses to AZD1222 COVID-19 vaccine. Assay used: immunoSEQ multiplex PCR; TCRdb lists only in-frame clones, some missing. The sample lists about 150,000 clones, approximately 90% seen once, with roughly 3.1% in the top ten. The material was peripheral blood, obtained 28 days after the second AZD1222 dose. The source of these receptors is an adult who received the AZD1222 COVID-19 vaccine.

V and J are TRBV12-3 or TRBV12-4 and TRBJ1-2; D is unclear. Trimming left V 3 bases short and J 8 bases short, with 10 bases between. The CDR3 is 12 amino acids. The DNA of the CDR3 is TGTGCCAGCAGTTTTCCCATAGGGGGCTACACCTTC. Translating it yields CASSFPIGGYTF.

V is TRBV5-4 and J is TRBJ1-4, with D possibly TRBD1 on 6 matching bases. Trimming pared 2 bases from V and 5 bases from J, leaving 13 bases between. Germline V lookup: CDR1 SGHNT, CDR2 YYREEE (reference sequence). CDR3 length equals 15 residues. The CDR3 DNA is TGTGCCAGCAGCTTAAACAGGGCTGGAAATGAAAAACTGTTTTTT. Its translation: CASSLNRAGNEKLFF.

The chain is built from TRBV27 and TRBJ2-2; 7 bases line up with TRBD2. Trimming took 6 bases from V and 4 from J; bases not matched to a gene: 11. Looked up from germline, CDR1 is MNHEY and CDR2 is SMNVEV (reference sequence). CDR3 size: 16 residues. CDR3 sequence reads: CASRGRFTGGTGELFF. For the CDR3, the DNA is TGTGCCAGCAGGGGGCGCTTTACGGGAGGCACCGGGGAGCTGTTTTTT.

This sequence joins TRBV20-1 and TRBJ1-1; no firm D call. Germline V gene data show CDR1 as DFQATT and CDR2 as SNEGSKA (reference sequence). This CDR3 is 11 amino acids long. Trimming removed 2 bases at V and 11 bases at J, with 12 bases between. The CDR3 loop is CSARTSGPAFF. Here the CDR3 DNA reads TGCAGTGCTAGAACCAGCGGCCCGGCTTTCTTT.

The chain carries TRBV7-9 and TRBJ2-1; perhaps TRBD1 as D (5 bases). CDR3 size: 14 residues. From germline, CDR1 is SEHNR and CDR2 FQNEAQ (reference sequence). V was trimmed by 0 bases and J by 9 bases, leaving 12 bases between them. The CDR3 sequence: CASSLAGPTGEQFF. The CDR3 coding sequence is TGTGCCAGCAGCTTAGCGGGGCCCACCGGTGAGCAGTTCTTC.

This chain joins TRBV28 and TRBJ1-5, with D unclear. V was cut by 4 bases and J by 7 bases, with 17 bases left in between. The CDR3 sequence is 15 residues long. Germline V lookup: CDR1 MDHEN, CDR2 SYDVKM. CDR3 nucleotide sequence: TGTGCCAGCAGTTCCGGGGAGGGCGAGGCCCAGCCCCAGCATTTT. Translated, it gives CASSSGEGEAQPQHF.

This chain's CDR3 is CASSFGTEFNQPQHF. CDR3 sequence (DNA): TGTGCCAGCAGCTTCGGGACAGAGTTTAATCAGCCCCAGCATTTT. The V gene is TRBV11-2, the J gene TRBJ1-5, with 7 bases lining up with TRBD1. The CDR3 has 15 amino acids. V trimming: 3 bases; J trimming: 4 bases; junction bases outside the gene matches: 6. Germline loops: CDR1 SGHAT, CDR2 FQNNGV.

This clone is a singleton in its sample. The chain carries TRBV13 and TRBJ2-7; D may correspond to TRBD1 or TRBD2 (5 bases each). The CDR3 runs 16 residues. Trimming left V 7 bases short and J 1 base short, with 20 bases between. Germline CDR1 reads PRHDT; CDR2 reads FYEKMQ (reference sequence). The DNA of the CDR3 is TGTGCCAGCACCCAGGGCGGGTATTCTAATTCCTACGAGCAGTACTTC. This sequence encodes CASTQGGYSNSYEQYF.

J is TRBJ2-1 and V is TRBV24-1; 14 bases line up with TRBD2. The junction had 4 bases not matched to a gene; V was cut back by 7 bases and J by 6 bases. The CDR3 has 15 residues. CDR1 is KGHDR and CDR2 is SFDVKD in the germline V gene. The CDR3 loop is CATSGGTSGSNEQFF. The CDR3 DNA reads TGTGCCACCAGCGGAGGGACTAGCGGGAGCAATGAGCAGTTCTTC.

The chain uses TRBV27 and TRBJ1-4, with D unresolved. Germline V gives CDR1 MNHEY, CDR2 SMNVEV (reference sequence). Trimming shortened V by 9 bases and J by 5 bases, and 7 bases separated the two germline ends. The CDR3 has 11 amino acids. The CDR3 loop reads CASRSNEKLFF. CDR3 bases: TGTGCCAGTCGCTCAAATGAAAAACTGTTTTTT.

The V and J genes are TRBV6-6 and TRBJ2-1; either TRBD1 or TRBD2 may supply D (5 bases each). Germline CDR1 is MNHNY and CDR2 is SVGAGI (reference sequence). The CDR3 extends over 16 amino acids. V lost 5 bases to trimming and J lost 0 bases, with 14 bases between them. CDR3 bases: TGTGCCAGCAGTCCGGGACCCTGGAGCTCCTACAATGAGCAGTTCTTC. Its protein is CASSPGPWSSYNEQFF.

V usage is TRBV5-1 and J usage is TRBJ1-2; D gene ambiguous. The V gene's germline CDR1 is SGHRS and CDR2 YFSETQ. The CDR3 length is 15 residues. Trimming pared 4 bases from V and 0 bases from J, leaving 13 bases between. CDR3 residues: CASSADGSANYGYTF. CDR3 DNA sequence: TGCGCCAGCAGCGCGGACGGGTCGGCTAACTATGGCTACACCTTC. Together with reference TRBV5-1 and TRBJ1-2, the CDR3 gives the full variable domain: KAGVTQTPRYLIKTRGQQVTLSCSPISGHRSVSWYQQTPGQGLQFLFEYFSETQRNKGNFPGRFSGRQFSNSRSEMNVSTLELGDSALYLCASSADGSANYGYTFGSGTRLTVV.

The genes are TRBV19 and TRBJ2-1; D gene uncertain. The V and J ends lost 3 bases and 6 bases respectively, with 9 bases between them. Germline V gives CDR1 LNHDA, CDR2 SQIVND (reference sequence). The CDR3 loop spans 13 amino acids. Here the CDR3 DNA reads TGTGCCAGTAGTATTGGCCCCAGCAATGAGCAGTTCTTC. Its translation: CASSIGPSNEQFF.

The chain carries TRBV5-1 and TRBJ1-4, with D possibly TRBD1 on 6 matching bases. CDR3 size: 15 residues. V was pared by 0 bases and J by 3 bases, with 9 bases between. Germline V lookup: CDR1 SGHRS, CDR2 YFSETQ. This CDR3 reads CASSLGGPANEKLFF. The CDR3 DNA follows: TGCGCCAGCAGCTTGGGGGGGCCAGCTAATGAAAAACTGTTTTTT.

This chain connects TRBV5-1 to TRBJ1-1; D is possibly TRBD1 (6 bases). Germline V gene sequence: CDR1 SGHRS, CDR2 YFSETQ. Trimming took off 0 bases at V and 4 bases at J, with 19 bases between the two ends. This CDR3 region has 17 residues. The CDR3 reads CASSLGGLRDKSTEAFF. The CDR3 DNA reads as TGCGCCAGCAGCTTGGGGGGCCTTAGGGACAAGAGCACTGAAGCTTTCTTT.

This sequence joins TRBV5-1 and TRBJ1-1, with 8 nucleotides matching TRBD1. The V gene's germline CDR1 is SGHRS and CDR2 YFSETQ. V trimming: 3 bases; J trimming: 1 base; junction bases outside the gene matches: 2. The CDR3 is 14 residues long. The CDR3 coding sequence is TGCGCCAGCAGCTCCGGGACAGGGAACACTGAAGCTTTCTTT. It codes for CASSSGTGNTEAFF.

The V call is TRBV5-4, the J call TRBJ2-1; D is unclear. Germline V gives CDR1 SGHNT, CDR2 YYREEE (reference sequence). The CDR3 sequence is 13 residues long. With 0 bases removed from V and 7 bases from J, the gap between germline ends came to 8 bases. CDR3: CASSLVQPNEQFF. CDR3 bases: TGTGCCAGCAGCTTGGTGCAGCCAAATGAGCAGTTCTTC.